This T cell receptor (beta chain) was sequenced in a study of PD-1 blockade in mismatch repair-deficient tumors. Assay: immunoSEQ multiplex PCR; the TCRdb copy retains only in-frame clones and omits some. The data hold some 10,000 clones, with about nine tenths observed a single time. Time point in this sample: approximately 10-day in vitro stimulation with candidate neoantigen peptide 3. Clone fold changes were calculated against an identical culture without peptide. Trimming pared 2 bases from V and 4 bases from J, leaving 12 bases between. Germline lookup yields CDR1 SGHRS and CDR2 YFSETQ. The CDR3 runs to 14 residues. Turning to this clone: Its antigen is unknown.

The sequenced sample was cells cultured in vitro, obtained from a patient treated with pembrolizumab. This chain links TRBV5-1 with TRBJ2-5; TRBD1 might be the D (6 bases). The receptor's source is an adult with mismatch repair-deficient cancer. CDR3 in amino acids: CASSFGQRAETQYF. The CDR3 DNA follows: TGCGCCAGCAGCTTTGGACAGAGGGCAGAGACCCAGTACTTC.